This is a list of T cell receptor beta chains from one sample in a study of CD4 T cells in relation to SARS-CoV-2 and coronaviruses. The repertoire was sequenced with immunoSEQ multiplex PCR; TCRdb's copy has only in-frame clones and lacks some. The data hold approximately 41,000 clones, with more than 60% observed a single time. Their recognized antigens are unknown. The sample taken for sequencing was memory CD4+ T cells from PBMCs, cultured in vitro. The source is an adult with COVID-19. Both conserved end residues are part of each CDR3. The D gene is left open where the match is weak. Some rows mark clone size as missing; the rest say once, few, many or name a class of expanded clone.

V gene	CDR3 length	J gene	clone size	D gene	CDR3 protein	CDR3 DNA
TRBV7-2	13	TRBJ1-1	-	-	CASRRQPNTEAFF	TGTGCCAGCAGACGACAACCGAACACTGAAGCTTTCTTT
TRBV6-5	15	TRBJ1-4	few	-	CASRRTQGDNEKLFF	TGTGCCAGCAGGAGAACTCAGGGAGACAATGAAAAACTGTTTTTT
TRBV10-3	13	TRBJ2-5	-	-	CAISEGGQETQYF	TGTGCCATCAGTGAGGGCGGCCAAGAGACCCAGTACTTC
TRBV4-1	15	TRBJ2-5	-	-	CASSQEGFAQETQYF	TGCGCCAGCAGCCAAGAGGGGTTTGCTCAAGAGACCCAGTACTTC
TRBV27	14	TRBJ1-1	-	-	CASSLFSTETEAFF	TGTGCCAGCAGTTTATTCTCAACGGAGACTGAAGCTTTCTTT
TRBV19	17	TRBJ2-3	-	-	CASSPPPGGYSTDTQYF	TGTGCCAGTAGTCCCCCGCCTGGCGGCTATAGCACAGATACGCAGTATTTT
TRBV28	13	TRBJ2-2	-	TRBD2	CASPSGVTGELFF	TGTGCCAGCCCAAGCGGGGTAACCGGGGAGCTGTTTTTT
TRBV7-9	14	TRBJ1-1	-	-	CASSLADRLTEAFF	TGTGCCAGCAGCTTAGCCGACCGTTTAACTGAAGCTTTCTTT
TRBV5-5	15	TRBJ2-7	few	-	CASSLAGLSSYEQYF	TGTGCCAGCAGCTTGGCCGGACTGAGCTCCTACGAGCAGTACTTC
TRBV29-1	13	TRBJ1-4	-	TRBD1	CSAGQGPNEKLFF	TGCAGCGCCGGACAGGGGCCCAATGAAAAACTGTTTTTT
TRBV28	16	TRBJ1-5	-	-	CASSLRGWAGNQPQHF	TGTGCCAGCAGTTTGAGGGGATGGGCGGGCAATCAGCCCCAGCATTTT
TRBV2	15	TRBJ2-1	-	TRBD1	CASSKGTGRNNEQFF	TGTGCCAGCAGTAAAGGGACAGGGCGAAACAATGAGCAGTTCTTC
TRBV28	20	TRBJ1-5	-	TRBD1	CASSLFQGVSGGSGNQPQHF	TGTGCCAGCAGTTTATTCCAGGGGGTATCAGGTGGGTCGGGCAATCAGCCCCAGCATTTT
TRBV4-2	12	TRBJ2-5	-	-	CASSQDHETQYF	TGTGCCAGCAGCCAAGACCACGAGACCCAGTACTTC
TRBV3-1/TRBV3-2	11	TRBJ2-7	-	-	CASSQEGRSLF	TGTGCCAGCAGCCAAGAAGGCCGCTCCCTATTC
TRBV28	16	TRBJ1-5	few	TRBD1	CASSINLIRGQKGQHF	TGTGCCAGCAGTATAAACCTGATCCGGGGACAGAAAGGCCAGCATTTT
TRBV11-3	15	TRBJ1-1	-	-	CASSLDWAGEPEAFF	TGTGCCAGCAGCTTAGATTGGGCAGGGGAGCCTGAAGCTTTCTTT
TRBV7-6	18	TRBJ2-6	-	TRBD2	CASSFKASGDSGANVLTF	TGTGCCAGCAGCTTCAAAGCTAGCGGGGACTCTGGGGCCAACGTCCTGACTTTC
TRBV5-5	15	TRBJ1-6	-	TRBD1	CASSFRTGLNSPLHF	TGTGCCAGCAGCTTTCGGACAGGGCTCAATTCACCCCTCCACTTT
TRBV3-1/TRBV3-2	14	TRBJ2-5	once	-	CASSQISGKETQYF	TGTGCCAGCAGCCAAATTAGCGGTAAAGAGACCCAGTACTTC
TRBV28	18	TRBJ2-6	-	-	CASSPLREGTSGANVLTF	TGTGCCAGCAGTCCCCTGAGGGAAGGGACCTCTGGGGCCAACGTCCTGACTTTC
TRBV4-1	14	TRBJ1-5	few	-	CASSQDILSQPQHF	TGCGCCAGCAGCCAAGACATTTTGAGTCAGCCCCAGCATTTT
TRBV5-1	15	TRBJ1-3	-	-	CASSDGANSGNTIYF	TGCGCCAGCAGCGATGGGGCCAATTCTGGAAACACCATATATTTT
TRBV7-2	14	TRBJ1-5	-	-	CASSSGLSNQPQHF	TGTGCCAGCAGCTCGGGACTGAGTAATCAGCCCCAGCATTTT
TRBV5-1	15	TRBJ1-3	-	TRBD1	CASSFQGQAGNTIYF	TGCGCCAGCAGCTTTCAGGGACAGGCAGGAAACACCATATATTTT
TRBV15	16	TRBJ2-7	-	-	CATSTDRWGSSYEQYF	TGTGCCACCAGCACCGACCGTTGGGGGAGCTCCTACGAGCAGTACTTC
TRBV5-4	16	TRBJ2-3	-	TRBD2	CASSLGTSGRQDTQYF	TGTGCCAGCAGCCTGGGGACTAGCGGGAGACAAGATACGCAGTATTTT
TRBV7-6	16	TRBJ2-1	-	TRBD2	CASSFAAGGPGNEQFF	TGTGCCAGCAGCTTCGCGGCGGGAGGGCCTGGCAATGAGCAGTTCTTC
TRBV2	17	TRBJ2-6	-	TRBD1	CASTLDRVGSGANVLTF	TGTGCCAGCACTCTGGACAGGGTGGGCTCTGGGGCCAACGTCCTGACTTTC
TRBV11-3	16	TRBJ2-2	few	TRBD2	CASSLRTSHDTGELFF	TGTGCCAGCAGCTTACGGACTAGCCACGATACCGGGGAGCTGTTTTTT
TRBV5-8	14	TRBJ1-5	once	-	CASSLYRASQPQHF	TGTGCCAGCAGCTTGTACAGGGCTTCTCAGCCCCAGCATTTT
TRBV20-1	15	TRBJ2-1	-	-	CSASTSFSPYNEQFF	TGCAGTGCTAGTACTAGTTTCAGTCCCTACAATGAGCAGTTCTTC
TRBV5-1	15	TRBJ2-7	-	TRBD2	CASSIGLAGGAEQYF	TGCGCCAGCAGCATAGGACTAGCGGGAGGGGCCGAGCAGTACTTC
TRBV24-1	16	TRBJ2-7	-	-	CATSPRGGYRAYEQYF	TGTGCCACCAGTCCCCGGGGTGGTTACAGAGCCTACGAGCAGTACTTC
TRBV14	14	TRBJ2-2	-	-	CASSLYPGTGELFF	TGTGCCAGCAGTTTATACCCCGGCACCGGGGAGCTGTTTTTT
TRBV5-6	15	TRBJ2-7	-	-	CASSFLGDSPYEQYF	TGTGCCAGCAGCTTTCTCGGAGACTCGCCCTACGAGCAGTACTTC
TRBV29-1	15	TRBJ2-2	few	TRBD2	CSVRGLAGVTGELFF	TGCAGCGTGAGGGGACTAGCGGGAGTTACCGGGGAGCTGTTTTTT
TRBV4-1	14	TRBJ2-3	-	-	CASSQITSTDTQYF	TGCGCCAGCAGCCAAATTACTAGCACAGATACGCAGTATTTT
TRBV28	13	TRBJ1-2	-	-	CASRTDANYGYTF	TGTGCCAGCCGGACAGATGCTAACTATGGCTACACCTTC
TRBV2	13	TRBJ1-1	-	-	CASSEWEYTEAFF	TGTGCCAGCAGTGAATGGGAGTACACTGAAGCTTTCTTT
TRBV7-6	16	TRBJ2-1	-	TRBD2	CASSSVGLAGADEQFF	TGTGCCAGCAGCTCAGTAGGTCTAGCGGGAGCGGATGAGCAGTTCTTC
TRBV4-1	18	TRBJ1-5	-	-	CASSQALAGTYSNQPQHF	TGCGCCAGCAGCCAAGCCCTTGCAGGGACTTATAGCAATCAGCCCCAGCATTTT
TRBV7-9	12	TRBJ2-5	few	-	CASSRQWETQYF	TGTGCCAGCAGCAGACAGTGGGAGACCCAGTACTTC
TRBV29-1	16	TRBJ2-2	-	TRBD2	CSVSPSSGRLSGELFF	TGCAGCGTTTCCCCTTCTAGCGGGAGACTTTCCGGGGAGCTGTTTTTT
TRBV6-5	14	TRBJ2-3	-	-	CASWLGDFTDTQYF	TGTGCCAGCTGGCTGGGGGATTTCACAGATACGCAGTATTTT
TRBV4-1	15	TRBJ2-5	-	-	CASRAGEWEEETQYF	TGCGCCAGCAGAGCAGGGGAATGGGAGGAAGAGACCCAGTACTTC
TRBV19	11	TRBJ1-5	few	-	CASGGNQPQHF	TGTGCCAGTGGTGGGAATCAGCCCCAGCATTTT